This TCR beta chain was documented in a study of blood T cell repertoires in COVID-19. The CDR3 totals 13 residues. Germline-derived CDR1 and CDR2 are SGHAT and FQNNGV. The V and J ends lost 3 bases and 1 base respectively, with 6 bases between them. The table came from immunoSEQ multiplex PCR; TCRdb's copy has only in-frame clones and leaves some out. The sample has a few hundred thousand clones, approximately 80% seen once; the top ten hold about 4.3%. This TCR derives from a man younger than 40 with acute COVID-19. Sequenced sample: PBMCs or T cells enriched from blood (not recorded which). The V gene is TRBV11-2, the J gene TRBJ1-1, with D hard to call. CDR3 sequence reads: CASSFGGNTEAFF. Here the CDR3 DNA reads TGTGCCAGCAGCTTCGGCGGGAACACTGAAGCTTTCTTT.